Following are 14 T cell receptor beta chains from one sample sequenced in a study of shared clonotypes between healthy human individuals. Profiled with immunoSEQ multiplex PCR; TCRdb holds only in-frame clones, not every one. The sample shows under 1,100,000 clones, about 74% of them seen only once. The sample consisted of memory CD4+ T cells sorted from blood. The subset denotes: CD45RA-negative fraction. These receptors were obtained from a man aged 18 to 30 in good health.

CDR3: CASSPPGHLPTDTQYF. The CDR3 DNA follows: TGTGCCAGCAGCCCCCCAGGTCACCTTCCCACAGATACGCAGTATTTT. The V and J genes are TRBV9 and TRBJ2-3; D unclear. The V gene's germline CDR1 is SGDLS and CDR2 YYNGEE. V lost 4 bases and J lost 2, with 17 bases in between. The CDR3 length is 16 residues.

V is TRBV7-8 and J is TRBJ2-3; 9 nucleotides match TRBD2. V gave up 1 base and J gave up 2 bases; unmatched junction bases: 7. CDR3 size: 17 residues. Germline V lookup: CDR1 SGHVS, CDR2 FQNEAQ. As DNA, the CDR3 is TGTGCCAGCAGCTTAGTTTTGACTAGCGGCTTCACAGATACGCAGTATTTT. Encoded protein: CASSLVLTSGFTDTQYF.

The sample holds one count of this clone. J is TRBJ2-3 and V is TRBV11-3, with D perhaps TRBD1 (5 bases). The V end lost 1 base, the J end lost 2 bases, and 22 bases lay between the germline ends. Per the germline V gene, CDR1 is SGHNT and CDR2 is YENEEA. The CDR3 extends over 19 amino acids. The CDR3 loop reads CASSLVFADRLIHTDTQYF. CDR3 sequence (DNA): TGTGCCAGCAGCTTAGTCTTCGCCGACAGACTTATCCACACAGATACGCAGTATTTT.

V and J are TRBV27 and TRBJ2-4; D might be TRBD1 (6 bases). The germline V and J ends were trimmed by 7 bases and 6 bases, with 10 bases remaining between them. Looked up from germline, CDR1 is MNHEY and CDR2 is SMNVEV (reference sequence). This CDR3 region has 12 residues. CDR3 in DNA: TGTGCCAGCACTTCACAGGGAAACATTCAGTACTTC. Amino acids: CASTSQGNIQYF.

This chain uses TRBV5-1 with TRBJ2-2; no clear D gene. CDR3 size: 15 residues. Germline V CDR1 and CDR2: SGHRS, YFSETQ. The V gene lost 0 bases and the J gene lost 10 bases, with 16 bases spanning the gap. The CDR3 DNA sequence: TGCGCCAGCAGCTTGGGAAGGTCTGGGCCTAAGGAGCTGTTTTTT. Amino acid sequence: CASSLGRSGPKELFF.

The chain joins TRBV28 to TRBJ2-1; TRBD2 is a possible D gene (5 bases). The CDR3 has 11 amino acids. Germline V gene lookup returns CDR1 MDHEN and CDR2 SYDVKM. Trimming removed 11 bases from V and 3 bases from J, with 8 bases in between. As DNA, the CDR3 is TGTGCCGCCGGGATCTACAATGAGCAGTTCTTC. Residues: CAAGIYNEQFF.

The chain recombines TRBV6-5 with TRBJ1-4, with D unclear. With 7 bases removed from V and 3 bases from J, the gap between germline ends came to 15 bases. Germline V gene data show CDR1 as MNHEY and CDR2 as SVGAGI. CDR3 length: 15 amino acids. CDR3 residues: CASIKILSPNEKLFF. The CDR3 coding sequence is TGTGCCAGCATCAAAATCCTAAGCCCTAATGAAAAACTGTTTTTT.

In this sample, this clone is medium-sized. Other DNA sequences from this sample encode an identical CDR3 as well. The rearrangement uses TRBV2 and TRBJ1-6; perhaps TRBD1 as D (5 bases). Germline values: CDR1 SNHLY, CDR2 FYNNEI. Trimming pared 6 bases from V and 6 bases from J, leaving 12 bases between. The CDR3 extends over 14 amino acids. The CDR3 nucleotides are TGTGCCAGCAGGGAGACAGTGATTAATTCACCCCTCCACTTT. Its translation: CASRETVINSPLHF.

As concerns this clone: This likely came from a read error, as a far larger clone is one base away. This chain connects TRBV6-5 to TRBJ2-2; weak D call: TRBD1 (6 bases). The germline gives CDR1 MNHEY, CDR2 SVGAGI. CDR3 size: 14 residues. Trimming cost V 5 bases and J 0 bases, with 7 bases left between them. CDR3 nucleotides: TGTGCCAGCAGTGGACAGTCGAACACCGGGGAGCTGTTTTTT. This encodes CASSGQSNTGELFF.

This sequence joins TRBV7-2 and TRBJ1-1; a weak D match, TRBD1 (6 bases). Trimming shortened V by 1 base and J by 2 bases, and 11 bases separated the two germline ends. Germline V gene lookup returns CDR1 SGHTA and CDR2 FQGNSA. CDR3 length: 15 amino acids. The chain's CDR3 is CASSLVWGANTEAFF. In DNA, the CDR3 is TGTGCCAGCAGCTTAGTGTGGGGGGCAAACACTGAAGCTTTCTTT.

The V and J genes are TRBV18 and TRBJ2-5, with a weak D call TRBD1 (5 bases). V was pared by 8 bases and J by 2 bases, with 12 bases between. The CDR3 loop spans 13 amino acids. Germline CDR1 KGHSH, CDR2 LQKENI. CDR3 sequence (DNA): TGTGCCAGCCACCAGACAGAGCAAGAGACCCAGTACTTC. Protein sequence: CASHQTEQETQYF.

This chain joins TRBV30 and TRBJ2-5; TRBD2 matches 10 bases. Per the germline V gene, CDR1 is GTSNPN and CDR2 is SVGIG (reference sequence). The CDR3 extends over 15 amino acids. The J segment lost 5 bases and the V segment lost 4 bases, leaving 10 bases of the junction unmatched. This chain's CDR3 is CAWNTAGGPWETQYF. CDR3 nucleotide sequence: TGTGCCTGGAACACAGCGGGAGGGCCGTGGGAGACCCAGTACTTC.

The chain joins TRBV12-5 to TRBJ2-5, with 7 bases lining up with TRBD1. This CDR3 is 13 amino acids long. V trimming: 5 bases; J trimming: 9 bases; junction bases outside the gene matches: 9. The germline V gene has CDR1 LGHNT and CDR2 FRNRAP. The CDR3 nucleotides are TGTGCTAGTGGTCCCGGGACAGTATGGTCCCAGTACTTC. This sequence encodes CASGPGTVWSQYF.

The chain couples TRBV5-1 to TRBJ2-1, with 8 bases identical to TRBD2. Per the germline V gene, CDR1 is SGHRS and CDR2 is YFSETQ. The length of the CDR3 is 17 residues. J lost 7 bases, V lost 5 bases, and 17 bases had no gene match. The CDR3 DNA is TGCGCCAGCAGAGCTAACCCAAGCGGGAGCATCGGGAATGAGCAGTTCTTC. Translated, it gives CASRANPSGSIGNEQFF. Combining the CDR3 with reference TRBV5-1 and TRBJ2-1 gives the whole variable domain KAGVTQTPRYLIKTRGQQVTLSCSPISGHRSVSWYQQTPGQGLQFLFEYFSETQRNKGNFPGRFSGRQFSNSRSEMNVSTLELGDSALYLCASRANPSGSIGNEQFFGPGTRLTVL.